This TCR beta chain is from a study of long-term antiretroviral therapy in people with HIV. It was version v3.0 of the immunoSEQ assay that was run at survey level. The assay was immunoSEQ multiplex PCR, and TCRdb's table has in-frame clones only and misses some. The sample carries 11,000 to 15,000 clones, roughly 80% recorded once. V lost 0 bases and J lost 5, with 7 bases in between. The CDR3 length is 14 residues. The germline CDR1 and CDR2 sequences are SEHNR and FQNEAQ (reference sequence). The chain is built from TRBV7-9 and TRBJ2-2; D is ambiguous. This specimen consisted of unsorted PBMCs, obtained 1.8 years before starting antiretroviral therapy. This receptor was obtained from a woman in her thirties or forties with HIV. The chain's CDR3 is CASSLAAGTGELFF. DNA for the CDR3: TGTGCCAGCAGCTTAGCTGCCGGGACCGGGGAGCTGTTTTTT. The entire variable domain, with the rest obtained from reference TRBV7-9 and TRBJ2-2, is as follows: DTGVSQNPRHKITKRGQNVTFRCDPISEHNRLYWYRQTLGQGPEFLTYFQNEAQLEKSRLLSDRFSAERPKGSFSTLEIQRTEQGDSAMYLCASSLAAGTGELFFGEGSRLTVL.